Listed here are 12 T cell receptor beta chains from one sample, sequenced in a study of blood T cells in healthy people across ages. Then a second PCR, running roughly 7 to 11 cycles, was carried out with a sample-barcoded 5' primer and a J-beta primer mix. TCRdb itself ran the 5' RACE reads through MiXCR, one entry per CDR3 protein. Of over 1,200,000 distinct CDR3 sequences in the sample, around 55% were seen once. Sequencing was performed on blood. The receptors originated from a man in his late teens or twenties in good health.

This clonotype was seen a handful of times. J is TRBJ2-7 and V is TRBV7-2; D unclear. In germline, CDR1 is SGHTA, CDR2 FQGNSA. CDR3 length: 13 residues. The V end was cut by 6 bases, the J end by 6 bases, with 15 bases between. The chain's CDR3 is CASRTRESLEQYF. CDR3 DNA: TGTGCCAGCAGGACAAGGGAATCCCTCGAGCAGTACTTC.

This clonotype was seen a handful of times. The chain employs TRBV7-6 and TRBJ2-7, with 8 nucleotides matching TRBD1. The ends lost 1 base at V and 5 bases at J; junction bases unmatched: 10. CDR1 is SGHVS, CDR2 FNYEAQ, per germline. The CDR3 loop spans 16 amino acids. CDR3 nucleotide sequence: TGTGCCAGCAGCTTAGGGACAGGGCTCCCCGGGGACGAGCAGTACTTC. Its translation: CASSLGTGLPGDEQYF. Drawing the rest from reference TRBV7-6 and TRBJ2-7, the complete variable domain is GAGVSQSPRYKVTKRGQDVALRCDPISGHVSLYWYRQALGQGPEFLTYFNYEAQQDKSGLPNDRFSAERPEGSISTLTIQRTEQRDSAMYRCASSLGTGLPGDEQYFGPGTRLTVT.

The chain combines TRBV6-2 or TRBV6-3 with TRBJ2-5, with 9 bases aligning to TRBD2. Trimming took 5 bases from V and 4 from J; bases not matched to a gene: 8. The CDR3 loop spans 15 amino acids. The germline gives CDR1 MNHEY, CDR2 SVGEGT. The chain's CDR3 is CASSLGTSLRETQYF. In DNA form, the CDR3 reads TGTGCCAGCAGTCTCGGGACTAGCCTCAGAGAGACCCAGTACTTC.

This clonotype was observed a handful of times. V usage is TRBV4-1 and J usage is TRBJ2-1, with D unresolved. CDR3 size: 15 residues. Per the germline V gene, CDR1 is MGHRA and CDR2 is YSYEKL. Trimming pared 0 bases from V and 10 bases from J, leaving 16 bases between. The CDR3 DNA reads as TGCGCCAGCAGCCAAGAAGGGCAGAAAGGCATCGAGCAGTTCTTC. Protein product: CASSQEGQKGIEQFF.

The CDR3 reads CASSEAGTTNEKLFF. The CDR3 DNA reads as TGTGCCAGCAGTGAAGCGGGGACTACTAATGAAAAACTGTTTTTT. The V call is TRBV25-1, the J call TRBJ1-4; TRBD1 might be the D (5 bases). This CDR3 comprises 15 residues. From germline, CDR1 is MGHDK and CDR2 SYGVNS. V lost 2 bases and J lost 2, with 9 bases in between.

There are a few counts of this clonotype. CDR3 amino acids: CSAAPYEQYF. CDR3 DNA sequence: TGCAGTGCTGCTCCCTACGAGCAGTACTTC. The chain joins TRBV20-1 to TRBJ2-7; no definite D call. V was pared by 5 bases and J by 2 bases, with 4 bases between. The CDR3 is made up of 10 amino acids. Germline CDR1 DFQATT, CDR2 SNEGSKA (reference sequence).

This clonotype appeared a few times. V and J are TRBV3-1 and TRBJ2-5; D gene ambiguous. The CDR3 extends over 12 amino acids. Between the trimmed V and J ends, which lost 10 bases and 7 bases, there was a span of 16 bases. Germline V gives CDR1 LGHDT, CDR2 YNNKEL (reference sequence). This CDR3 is CATEGSLGTQYF. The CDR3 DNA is TGTGCCACCGAAGGTAGCTTAGGGACCCAGTACTTC.

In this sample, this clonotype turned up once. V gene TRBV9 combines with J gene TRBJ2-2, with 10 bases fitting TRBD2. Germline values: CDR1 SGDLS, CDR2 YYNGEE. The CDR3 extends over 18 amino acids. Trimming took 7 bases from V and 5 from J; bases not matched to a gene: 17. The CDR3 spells CASSRYLSGRAGTGELFF. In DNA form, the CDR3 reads TGTGCCAGCTCCCGTTACTTGAGCGGGAGGGCCGGGACCGGGGAGCTGTTTTTT.

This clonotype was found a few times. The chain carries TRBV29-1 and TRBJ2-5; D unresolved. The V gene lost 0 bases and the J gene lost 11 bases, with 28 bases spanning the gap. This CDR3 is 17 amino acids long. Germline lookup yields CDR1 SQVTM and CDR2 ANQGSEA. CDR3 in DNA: TGCAGCGTTGAAGATTGGGTGTCGAGAGCACGGGTAAATGAGCAGTACTTC. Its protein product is CSVEDWVSRARVNEQYF. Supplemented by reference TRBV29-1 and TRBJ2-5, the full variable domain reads SAVISQKPSRDICQRGTSLTIQCQVDSQVTMMFWYRQQPGQSLTLIATANQGSEATYESGFVIDKFPISRPNLTFSTLTVSNMSPEDSSIYLCSVEDWVSRARVNEQYFGPGTRLLVL.

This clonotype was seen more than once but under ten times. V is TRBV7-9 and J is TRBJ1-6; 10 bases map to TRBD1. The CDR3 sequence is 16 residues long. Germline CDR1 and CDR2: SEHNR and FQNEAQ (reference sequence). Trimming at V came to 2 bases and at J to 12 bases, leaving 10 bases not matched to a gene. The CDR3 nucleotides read TGTGCCAGCAGCTTATATGGGGACAGGGGATTTCGACCCCTCCACTTT. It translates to CASSLYGDRGFRPLHF.

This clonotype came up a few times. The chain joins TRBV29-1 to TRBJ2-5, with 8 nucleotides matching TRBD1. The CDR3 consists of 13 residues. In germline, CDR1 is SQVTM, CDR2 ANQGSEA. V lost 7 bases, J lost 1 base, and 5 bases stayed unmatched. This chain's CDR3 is CSGGTGAQETQYF. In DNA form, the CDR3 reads TGCAGCGGGGGGACAGGTGCCCAAGAGACCCAGTACTTC.

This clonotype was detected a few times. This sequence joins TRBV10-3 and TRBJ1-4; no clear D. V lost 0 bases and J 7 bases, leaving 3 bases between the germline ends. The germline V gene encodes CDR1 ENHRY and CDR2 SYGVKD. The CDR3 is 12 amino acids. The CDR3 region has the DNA TGTGCCATCAGTGAGTCTGGTGAAAAACTGTTTTTT. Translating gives CAISESGEKLFF.